Listed below are T cell receptor beta chains from one sample, sequenced in a study of cytomegalovirus exposure and HLA in healthy donors. Profiling relied on immunoSEQ multiplex PCR, and the TCRdb table lists in-frame clones only, not all of them. The sample shows around 140,000 clones, approximately 78% of them seen only once. The sequenced sample was PBMCs. These receptors all come from a woman aged 18-29 years in good health and CMV-seropositive. Each CDR3 is given with its conserved first and last residue. D genes are given only for firm matches. Clone sizes are given selectively: once, few, many, or a class where the clone is expanded.

J | size | V | D | DNA | CDR3
TRBJ1-1 | few | TRBV10-3 | TRBD1 | TGTGCCATTCGAACAGGGGAATCGAACACTGAAGCTTTCTTT | CAIRTGESNTEAFF
TRBJ2-3 | . | TRBV29-1 | TRBD2 | TGCAGCGCCCGAAATGGACTAGCGGGGGTGGGAGATACGCAGTATTTT | CSARNGLAGVGDTQYF
TRBJ2-3 | few | TRBV19 | TRBD1 | TGTGCCAGTAGTATCGGACAGGGACCCCCCACAGATACGCAGTATTTT | CASSIGQGPPTDTQYF
TRBJ2-5 | few | TRBV6-4 | TRBD2 | TGTGCCAGCAGTGAAACTACGGGGGGGCAAGAGACCCAGTACTTC | CASSETTGGQETQYF
TRBJ2-7 | . | TRBV7-8 | . | TGTGCCAGCAGCTTACAACACAGGAGTTACGAGCAGTACTTC | CASSLQHRSYEQYF
TRBJ1-6 | . | TRBV6-1 | TRBD1 | TGTGCCAGCAGTGAGAGCCGGACAGGGAGCTCCTATAATTCACCCCTCCACTTT | CASSESRTGSSYNSPLHF
TRBJ1-1 | once | TRBV30 | . | TGTGCCTGGAGTCCTGGACAGTTGGTGTACACTGAAGCTTTCTTT | CAWSPGQLVYTEAFF
TRBJ2-1 | . | TRBV4-1 | TRBD2 | TGCGCCAGCAGCCAAGATTCGTCGGGGGGCTCCTACAATGAGCAGTTCTTC | CASSQDSSGGSYNEQFF
TRBJ1-3 | . | TRBV7-9 | . | TGTGCCAGCAGGGCTTACTCTGGAAACACCATATATTTT | CASRAYSGNTIYF
TRBJ1-5 | . | TRBV6-1 | . | TGTGCCAGCAGTGAATGGGCCAGCTTTAGCAATCAGCCCCAGCATTTT | CASSEWASFSNQPQHF
TRBJ2-7 | . | TRBV11-2 | TRBD1 | TGTGCCAGCAGCCATAGGGACAGGGGCGAGCAGTACTTC | CASSHRDRGEQYF
TRBJ2-1 | . | TRBV19 | TRBD2 | TGTGCCAGTAGTATCAGGGGACTAGCGGGGGGGGATGAGCAGTTCTTC | CASSIRGLAGGDEQFF
TRBJ1-1 | . | TRBV11-2 | . | TGTGCCAGCAGCCTAATCCCCGGGGTGAACACTGAAGCTTTCTTT | CASSLIPGVNTEAFF
TRBJ1-2 | few | TRBV6-1 | TRBD1 | TGTGCCAGCAGTGAAGGGGACAGGTACTATGGCTACACCTTC | CASSEGDRYYGYTF
TRBJ2-2 | few | TRBV11-3 | . | TGTGCCAGCAGCGCCCACAGGGCTGCCGGGGAGCTGTTTTTT | CASSAHRAAGELFF
TRBJ1-5 | . | TRBV9 | . | TGTGCCAGCAGCGTCACAGTCAATCAGCCCCAGCATTTT | CASSVTVNQPQHF
TRBJ2-7 | . | TRBV5-1 | TRBD1 | TGCGCCAGCAGCTGGAGGGGGACAGGGGGTTACGAGCAGTACTTC | CASSWRGTGGYEQYF
TRBJ1-1 | . | TRBV6-5 | . | TGTCCGCGACGAAGCGGGGACATAAACACTGAAGCTTTCTTT | CPRRSGDINTEAFF
TRBJ1-1 | . | TRBV5-6 | TRBD1 | TGTGCCAGCAGGGCGGGGGGGACAGCGAAGGAAGCTTTCTTT | CASRAGGTAKEAFF
TRBJ1-1 | . | TRBV6-1 | . | TGTGCCAGCAGTGGGACAATGCACACTGAAGCTTTCTTT | CASSGTMHTEAFF
TRBJ2-7 | . | TRBV25-1 | . | TGTGCCAGCAGTGATCCTACCTACGAGCAGTACTTC | CASSDPTYEQYF
TRBJ1-1 | . | TRBV9 | . | TGTGCCAGCAGCTCCCGAGTGGACACTGAAGCTTTCTTT | CASSSRVDTEAFF
TRBJ2-3 | . | TRBV18 | TRBD2 | TGTGCCAGCTCACCAGTCCCTAGCGGGAGCATTAGCACAGATACGCAGTATTTT | CASSPVPSGSISTDTQYF
TRBJ1-3 | . | TRBV6-5 | . | TGTGCCAGCAGGGTATCACCGGGGGTTGGAAACACCATATATTTT | CASRVSPGVGNTIYF
TRBJ1-1 | few | TRBV6-6 | TRBD1 | TGTGCCAGCAGTTACTCTCCGGAGGGGGCCGAAGCTTTCTTT | CASSYSPEGAEAFF
TRBJ1-3 | . | TRBV15 | TRBD1 | TGTGCCACCAGCAGAGACCCAGCAGGGGGCGTTAATAACCCTGGAAACACCATATATTTT | CATSRDPAGGVNNPGNTIYF
TRBJ1-4 | . | TRBV4-1 | . | TGCGCCAGCAGCCAGGGAGTTAATGAAAAACTGTTTTTT | CASSQGVNEKLFF
TRBJ2-7 | . | TRBV7-2 | TRBD2 | TGTGCCAGCAGCCCGGGACTAGCGAACTACGAGCAGTACTTC | CASSPGLANYEQYF
TRBJ1-2 | . | TRBV6-4 | . | TGTGCCAGCAGTGACTCGATCTTCGGGGAAAATGGCTACACCTTC | CASSDSIFGENGYTF
TRBJ1-2 | few | TRBV19 | . | TGTGCCAGTAGTATTTCCGTCTATGGCTACACCTTC | CASSISVYGYTF
TRBJ2-2 | . | TRBV5-6 | TRBD2 | TGTGCCAGCAGCTTGGCGGGGGGGCCTGTTGGGGAGCTGTTTTTT | CASSLAGGPVGELFF
TRBJ1-5 | . | TRBV6-1 | . | TGTGCCAGCAGTGTAGGACTGGCCCAGCATTTT | CASSVGLAQHF
TRBJ2-2 | . | TRBV5-1 | . | TGCGCCAGCAGCTTGCTAGGCTATAACACCGGGGAGCTGTTTTTT | CASSLLGYNTGELFF
TRBJ1-5 | . | TRBV6-6 | . | TGTGCCAGCAGTTACGGGGGGTGGCCCCAGCATTTT | CASSYGGWPQHF
TRBJ2-3 | once | TRBV18 | TRBD2 | TGTGCCAGCTCACCTCGGACTAGCGGGGGGGCAGATACGCAGTATTTT | CASSPRTSGGADTQYF
TRBJ1-6 | . | TRBV18 | . | TGTGCCAGCTCACCACTACCCGCGGGGTCACCCCTCCACTTT | CASSPLPAGSPLHF
TRBJ1-5 | . | TRBV7-2 | . | TGTGCCAGCAGCTTAGATTACAGCCCTAATCAGCCCCAGCATTTT | CASSLDYSPNQPQHF
TRBJ1-2 | few | TRBV4-1 | . | TGCGCCAGCAGCAAAGTCGATCGACAGAAAGTCGATGGCTACACCTTC | CASSKVDRQKVDGYTF
TRBJ1-1 | . | TRBV5-1 | TRBD1 | TGCGCCAGCAGCTTGGCCGCGGACAGGGCGGGAACTGAAGCTTTCTTT | CASSLAADRAGTEAFF
TRBJ2-1 | few | TRBV2 | TRBD2 | TGTGCCAGCAGCCCACTAGCGGGGGGGCCGAGTGAGCAGTTCTTC | CASSPLAGGPSEQFF
TRBJ1-6 | . | TRBV10-3 | TRBD1 | TGTGCCCTACGGGACAGGGGCAATTCACCCCTCCACTTT | CALRDRGNSPLHF
TRBJ2-7 | once | TRBV28 | TRBD2 | TGTGCCAGCAGGGGGACTAGCGGGTCCTACGAGCAGTACTTC | CASRGTSGSYEQYF
TRBJ2-6 | . | TRBV2 | . | TGTGCCAGCAGTGTCCTACCCTCTGGGGCCAACGTCCTGACTTTC | CASSVLPSGANVLTF
TRBJ1-4 | . | TRBV15 | . | TGTGCCACCAGCGGGACGGCAGGGGCCAATGAAAAACTGTTTTTT | CATSGTAGANEKLFF
TRBJ2-2 | . | TRBV28 | . | TGTGCCAGCCGGGGGATCAACACCGGGGAGCTGTTTTTT | CASRGINTGELFF
TRBJ1-3 | . | TRBV7-2 | . | TGTGCCAGCAGCTTAGAGACAGGAGGTGGAAACACCATATATTTT | CASSLETGGGNTIYF
TRBJ1-5 | once | TRBV2 | . | TGTGCCAGCAGACCGGACAGAGTTAAGGATCAGCCCCAGCATTTT | CASRPDRVKDQPQHF
TRBJ2-3 | . | TRBV11-2 | . | TGTGCCAGCAGCTTAGACCAAGGGGAGTATTTT | CASSLDQGEYF
TRBJ2-1 | . | TRBV9 | TRBD2 | TGTGCCAGCAGCGTAGCCTTCCTAGCGGGGGGACCCTACAATGAGCAGTTCTTC | CASSVAFLAGGPYNEQFF
TRBJ2-2 | . | TRBV11-2 | TRBD1 | TGTGCCAGCAGCTCGGGACAGACGAACACCGGGGAGCTGTTTTTT | CASSSGQTNTGELFF
TRBJ2-7 | few | TRBV5-4 | TRBD2 | TGTGCCAGCAGCTCCCCGGTGGTAGCGGGGGCCCCACCGGGAGAGCAGTACTTC | CASSSPVVAGAPPGEQYF
TRBJ1-2 | . | TRBV19 | . | TGTGCCAGTAGGCAGGAGCAGGGTCGGGGCTACACCTTC | CASRQEQGRGYTF
TRBJ1-2 | . | TRBV29-1 | . | TGCAGCGTTGTCAGGGCGCGGGGGGGCTACACCTTC | CSVVRARGGYTF
TRBJ2-1 | . | TRBV19 | TRBD2 | TGTGCCAGTAGTAGCATCAGCGGGGGGGCCTCTGGGAATGAGCAGTTCTTC | CASSSISGGASGNEQFF
TRBJ2-3 | . | TRBV4-2 | . | TGTGCCAGCAGCCGAGAGGGGAGCCCCACAGATACGCAGTATTTT | CASSREGSPTDTQYF
TRBJ1-1 | . | TRBV19 | . | TGTGCCAGTAGGATGGGACTGCAGAACACTGAAGCTTTCTTT | CASRMGLQNTEAFF